This T cell receptor beta chain derives from a study of blood T cell repertoires in COVID-19. Using immunoSEQ multiplex PCR, the repertoire was profiled, and TCRdb retains in-frame clones only, with some absent. Here the sample spans approximately 150,000 clones, roughly nine tenths being singletons. The receptor was isolated from a woman between 55 and 75 years old with active or convalescent COVID-19. What was sequenced was peripheral blood.

The chain's CDR3 is CASSFGTSGGTDTQYF. DNA of the CDR3: TGTGCCAGCAGCTTCGGGACTAGCGGGGGCACAGATACGCAGTATTTT. The chain employs TRBV11-3 and TRBJ2-3, with TRBD2 identical over 13 bases. The trim removed 3 bases at V and 1 base at J, leaving 1 base unmatched. Germline assignment: CDR1 SGHNT and CDR2 YENEEA. The CDR3 is 16 residues long.